Following are 3 T cell receptor beta chains from one sample sequenced in a study of T cell responses to AZD1222 COVID-19 vaccine. Assay: immunoSEQ multiplex PCR; the TCRdb copy retains only in-frame clones and omits some. This sample yields about 55,000 clones, of which approximately 90% are seen a single time; around 4% belongs to the top ten. Sequencing used peripheral blood, obtained on day 0 of AZD1222 vaccination. These receptors all stem from an adult in good health.

This chain connects TRBV11-3 to TRBJ1-3, with 7 bases matching TRBD1. The ends lost 5 bases at V and 4 bases at J; junction bases unmatched: 5. The CDR3 contains 14 residues. Germline V CDR1 and CDR2: SGHNT, YENEEA. The CDR3 DNA reads as TGTGCCAGCAGCCAAACAGGGGAAGGAAACACCATATATTTT. This sequence encodes CASSQTGEGNTIYF.

J is TRBJ2-3 and V is TRBV27; D possibly uses TRBD1 or TRBD2 (5 bases each). Germline V gene lookup returns CDR1 MNHEY and CDR2 SMNVEV (reference sequence). The germline V and J ends were trimmed by 8 bases and 3 bases, with 15 bases remaining between them. The CDR3 runs 14 residues. The CDR3 loop is CASGLPRGTDTQYF. Here the CDR3 DNA reads TGTGCCAGCGGTCTTCCGAGGGGTACAGATACGCAGTATTTT.

The chain uses TRBV19 and TRBJ2-5; D may be TRBD1 (6 bases). CDR1 is LNHDA and CDR2 is SQIVND in the germline V gene (reference sequence). This CDR3 has 15 amino acids. The V and J ends lost 3 bases and 7 bases respectively, with 18 bases between them. CDR3 in amino acids: CASSISPGARVTQYF. The CDR3 nucleotides are TGTGCCAGTAGTATTTCTCCAGGGGCCCGAGTGACCCAGTACTTC.